A selection of T cell receptor beta chains follows, all from one sample in a study of radiotherapy plus CTLA-4 blockade in lung cancer. Measured with immunoSEQ multiplex PCR; TCRdb has only the in-frame clones, and not every one. Of tens of thousands of clones in the sample, 70% were seen once. The sample consisted of peripheral blood, taken from a patient treated with radiotherapy plus ipilimumab. Source of these receptors: a human donor with non-small cell lung cancer who had stable disease on radiotherapy plus ipilimumab. CDR3s include the opening cysteine and the closing phenylalanine or tryptophan. The order of the fields is J gene, clone size, D gene, V gene, CDR3 protein, CDR3 DNA. D genes are given only for firm matches. Part of the rows lack a size; the others show once, few, many or a class for expanded clones.

>TRBJ1-5|once|NA|TRBV19
CASSLPPRGGQPQHF
TGTGCCAGTAGTCTTCCCCCCCGGGGCGGTCAGCCCCAGCATTTT
>TRBJ2-7|NA|TRBD2|TRBV4-2
CASSKGTGTSGVVSYEQYF
TGTGCCAGCAGCAAAGGTACCGGGACTAGCGGAGTGGTCTCCTACGAGCAGTACTTC
>TRBJ2-3|few|NA|TRBV11-3
CASSLVSGIQYF
TGTGCCAGCAGCTTAGTAAGCGGCATACAGTATTTT
>TRBJ1-3|NA|NA|TRBV7-9
CASSLGTRLRKNEGNTIYF
TGTGCCAGCAGCCTGGGGACCAGATTAAGGAAGAACGAAGGAAACACCATATATTTT
>TRBJ1-2|NA|TRBD1|TRBV29-1
CSVEDRATNYGYTF
TGCAGCGTAGAGGACAGGGCGACAAACTATGGCTACACCTTC
>TRBJ2-3|NA|NA|TRBV4-3
CASSQDRLATDTQYF
TGCGCCAGCAGCCAAGATCGGCTAGCCACAGATACGCAGTATTTT
>TRBJ2-5|NA|TRBD1|TRBV2
CAISGQPYQETQYF
TGTGCCATCTCGGGACAGCCATACCAAGAGACCCAGTACTTC
>TRBJ2-7|NA|NA|TRBV6-1
CASSLLSEQYF
TGTGCCAGTTCCCTCCTTTCCGAGCAGTACTTC
>TRBJ2-3|NA|TRBD2|TRBV7-9
CASRLSGRASADTQYF
TGTGCCAGCAGACTGAGCGGGAGGGCTTCTGCAGATACGCAGTATTTT
>TRBJ2-1|NA|TRBD2|TRBV4-2
CASSFRASGRAENEQFF
TGTGCCAGCAGCTTCCGGGCTAGCGGGAGGGCGGAAAATGAGCAGTTCTTC
>TRBJ2-7|once|TRBD1|TRBV5-1
CASSNRDRVEQYF
TGCGCCAGCAGCAACCGGGACAGGGTTGAGCAGTACTTC
>TRBJ1-4|NA|TRBD1|TRBV6-5
CASSHWTGGDEKLFF
TGTGCCAGCAGTCATTGGACAGGGGGCGATGAAAAACTGTTTTTT
>TRBJ1-4|NA|NA|TRBV10-3
CATRPRGGTNEKLFF
TGTGCCACCAGGCCGAGGGGGGGAACTAATGAAAAACTGTTTTTT
>TRBJ2-2|few|TRBD2|TRBV7-2
CASSLKVGGRANTGELFF
TGTGCCAGCAGCTTAAAGGTGGGCGGGAGAGCGAACACCGGGGAGCTGTTTTTT
>TRBJ2-5|NA|NA|TRBV5-1
CASNRGGDLQETQYF
TGCGCCAGCAACAGGGGAGGGGACTTACAAGAGACCCAGTACTTC
>TRBJ2-7|NA|NA|TRBV25-1
CASSPAQVRPLYEQYF
TGTGCCAGCAGCCCCGCCCAGGTTCGTCCTCTCTACGAGCAGTACTTC
>TRBJ2-7|NA|TRBD1|TRBV5-6
CASSLVRTDRGYEQYF
TGTGCCAGCAGCTTGGTCCGGACGGACAGGGGCTACGAGCAGTACTTC
>TRBJ2-3|NA|NA|TRBV30
CAWSVNVNTDTQYF
TGTGCCTGGAGTGTAAACGTCAACACAGATACGCAGTATTTT
>TRBJ2-4|NA|TRBD2|TRBV4-1
CASSTVGLAAPRDIQYF
TGCGCCAGCAGCACAGTGGGACTAGCGGCCCCCAGGGACATTCAGTACTTC
>TRBJ1-5|few|NA|TRBV4-1
CASSQGLGGRGNQPQHF
TGCGCCAGCAGCCAAGGGCTGGGGGGGCGCGGCAATCAGCCCCAGCATTTT
>TRBJ2-7|NA|TRBD1|TRBV5-1
CASSWNDPTGGTYEQYF
TGCGCCAGCAGCTGGAATGACCCGACAGGGGGGACCTACGAGCAGTACTTC
>TRBJ2-2|NA|TRBD1|TRBV6-1
CASRGQWNTGELFF
TGTGCCAGTAGGGGACAGTGGAACACCGGGGAGCTGTTTTTT
>TRBJ2-3|NA|TRBD2|TRBV6-1
CAISGLAGPDTQYF
TGTGCCATTTCGGGACTAGCGGGACCAGATACGCAGTATTTT
>TRBJ1-4|NA|NA|TRBV28
CASSLRGTTNEKLFF
TGTGCCAGCAGTTTAAGAGGGACAACTAATGAAAAACTGTTTTTT
>TRBJ2-1|NA|NA|TRBV7-2
CASSHRDFYNEQFF
TGTGCCAGCAGCCACCGGGACTTTTACAATGAGCAGTTCTTC
>TRBJ1-5|medium-sized|NA|TRBV2
CASSEGSSNQPQHF
TGTGCCAGCAGTGAGGGCAGTTCCAATCAGCCCCAGCATTTT
>TRBJ2-7|NA|NA|TRBV6-1
CASSAGQPYEQYF
TGTGCCAGCAGCGCGGGACAGCCCTACGAGCAGTACTTC
>TRBJ2-3|NA|NA|TRBV29-1
CSASLDTQYF
TGCAGCGCCTCACTAGATACGCAGTATTTT
>TRBJ1-1|NA|NA|TRBV25-1
CASSFGNTEAFF
TGTGCCAGCAGTTTTGGGAACACTGAAGCTTTCTTT
>TRBJ2-1|NA|TRBD2|TRBV6-6
CASSYSNRREDNEQFF
TGTGCCAGCAGTTACTCGAATCGGCGGGAGGACAATGAGCAGTTCTTC
>TRBJ1-1|NA|NA|TRBV13
CASSLGGKNTEAFF
TGTGCCAGCAGCTTAGGAGGAAAGAACACTGAAGCTTTCTTT
>TRBJ2-2|NA|NA|TRBV29-1
CSVDVSGTGELFF
TGCAGCGTTGACGTTTCAGGAACCGGGGAGCTGTTTTTT
>TRBJ2-1|NA|TRBD2|TRBV5-1
CASSLVGHSGIYQLSYNEQFF
TGCGCCAGCAGCTTGGTGGGTCATAGCGGGATCTACCAATTGTCGTACAATGAGCAGTTCTTC
>TRBJ2-3|few|NA|TRBV12-5
CASGQGRVDTDTQYF
TGTGCTAGTGGCCAGGGGAGGGTCGACACAGATACGCAGTATTTT
>TRBJ2-2|few|TRBD2|TRBV5-6
CASSLDAIAGRNTGELFF
TGTGCCAGCAGCTTGGACGCAATAGCGGGACGGAACACCGGGGAGCTGTTTTTT
>TRBJ2-6|NA|TRBD1|TRBV6-5
CASSRGTAGANVLTF
TGTGCCAGCAGCAGAGGGACAGCCGGGGCCAACGTCCTGACTTTC
>TRBJ2-5|NA|NA|TRBV29-1
CSVDRVGLKETQYF
TGCAGCGTTGATCGGGTGGGTTTAAAAGAGACCCAGTACTTC
>TRBJ2-3|NA|TRBD2|TRBV7-3
CASSVAGLGTDTQYF
TGTGCCAGCAGTGTAGCGGGACTTGGCACAGATACGCAGTATTTT
>TRBJ2-2|few|NA|TRBV7-2
CASSASLGELFF
TGTGCCAGCAGCGCCAGCCTCGGAGAGCTGTTTTTT
>TRBJ2-5|NA|NA|TRBV7-2
CASSLDSSRQETQYF
TGTGCCAGCAGCTTAGACAGTTCGCGTCAGGAGACCCAGTACTTC
>TRBJ1-1|NA|TRBD1|TRBV12-5
CASGLPQGGVTEAFF
TGTGCTAGTGGTTTGCCCCAGGGGGGCGTCACTGAAGCTTTCTTT
>TRBJ2-1|NA|NA|TRBV18
CASSPQGNYYNEQFF
TGTGCCAGCTCACCACAGGGGAATTACTACAATGAGCAGTTCTTC
>TRBJ2-7|once|NA|TRBV7-9
CASSLPEGRYEQYF
TGTGCCAGCAGCCTTCCCGAGGGGCGTTACGAGCAGTACTTC
>TRBJ2-5|NA|NA|TRBV7-2
CASSPRDTKYF
TGTGCCAGCAGCCCACGGGACACTAAGTACTTC
>TRBJ2-2|NA|NA|TRBV7-9
CASQPAGNRDTGELFF
TGTGCCAGCCAACCGGCCGGTAACAGAGACACCGGGGAGCTGTTTTTT
>TRBJ2-2|NA|NA|TRBV6-1
CASRGYRNTGELFF
TGTGCCAGCAGGGGATACCGAAACACCGGGGAGCTGTTTTTT
>TRBJ1-3|NA|NA|TRBV18
CASSRGNTIYF
TGTGCCAGCTCACGGGGAAACACCATATATTTT
>TRBJ2-3|few|TRBD2|TRBV6-5
CAISGLAGPDTQYF
TGTGCCATTTCGGGACTAGCGGGACCAGATACGCAGTATTTT
>TRBJ1-5|few|TRBD1|TRBV5-6
CASSPRDRAHQPQHF
TGTGCCAGCAGCCCGCGGGACAGGGCGCATCAGCCCCAGCATTTT
>TRBJ2-7|NA|NA|TRBV7-2
CASSLTGAYEQYF
TGTGCCAGCAGCTTAACGGGAGCCTACGAGCAGTACTTC
>TRBJ2-7|NA|NA|TRBV7-8
CASSLADPGPGDYEQYF
TGTGCCAGCAGCTTAGCGGATCCGGGGCCAGGGGATTACGAGCAGTACTTC
>TRBJ1-2|NA|TRBD1|TRBV9
CASSHPGTDPDDYGYTF
TGTGCCAGCAGCCACCCCGGGACAGATCCAGATGACTATGGCTACACCTTC